One and the same sample provided the 29 T cell receptor beta chains below, sequenced in a study of vaccination and CD4 T cells after COVID-19. The treatment here: roughly 11-day PBMC culture with coronavirus spike peptide pools or control peptides (ViraFEST assay). Their antigens remain unidentified. Researchers used the Oncomine TCR Beta short-read assay to sequence DNA from cultured CD4+ T cells. TCRdb fed the PCR reads into MiXCR, producing one record per CDR3 protein. The sample has some 10,000 distinct CDR3 sequences, approximately 64% seen once; the top ten hold 27%. Material: CD4+ T cells from blood, cultured in vitro. The receptors stem from a human donor who had recovered from COVID-19.

The count of this clonotype is one. V is TRBV20-1 and J is TRBJ2-7; 8 bases align to TRBD2. The CDR3 has 17 amino acids. Trimming at V came to 4 bases and at J to 2 bases, leaving 16 bases not matched to a gene. Germline assignment: CDR1 DFQATT and CDR2 SNEGSKA (reference sequence). DNA for the CDR3: TGCAGTGCTATCCCATCAAAAGCGGGGGAGCATACCTACGAGCAGTACTTC. Residues: CSAIPSKAGEHTYEQYF.

The V and J genes are TRBV20-1 and TRBJ2-7, with TRBD2 identical over 10 bases. The CDR3 sequence is 15 residues long. The germline CDR1 and CDR2 sequences are DFQATT and SNEGSKA (reference sequence). V lost 0 bases, J lost 0 bases, and 2 bases stayed unmatched. The CDR3 region is CSAREASGSSYEQYF. CDR3 nucleotides: TGCAGTGCTAGAGAGGCTAGCGGGAGCTCCTACGAGCAGTACTTC.

This chain links TRBV20-1 with TRBJ1-5, with 7 bases aligning to TRBD1. Germline V gene sequence: CDR1 DFQATT, CDR2 SNEGSKA (reference sequence). Unmatched junction bases numbered 5, after V lost 6 bases and J lost 3 bases. The CDR3 has 13 amino acids. The CDR3 region has the DNA TGCAGTGCCCAGGACAGGCCCAATCAGCCCCAGCATTTT. Translated, it gives CSAQDRPNQPQHF.

This clonotype was seen a few times. J is TRBJ1-2 and V is TRBV20-1; D gene unclear. This CDR3 is built from 12 residues. The V gene's germline CDR1 is DFQATT and CDR2 SNEGSKA (reference sequence). The V end was cut by 0 bases, the J end by 4 bases, with 6 bases between. The CDR3 coding sequence is TGCAGTGCTAGAGATCCGAGCTATGGCTACACCTTC. As protein: CSARDPSYGYTF.

The genes are TRBV10-3 and TRBJ1-2; the D is unclear. Germline assignment: CDR1 ENHRY and CDR2 SYGVKD. The CDR3 sequence is 12 residues long. V lost 4 bases and J lost 4, with 7 bases in between. CDR3 sequence: CAISVASYGYTF. The CDR3 coding sequence is TGTGCCATCAGTGTGGCGTCCTATGGCTACACCTTC.

The chain is built from TRBV2 and TRBJ1-5; unclear D gene. V was shortened by 4 bases and J by 1 base, with 2 bases between the two germline ends. Germline V CDR1 and CDR2: SNHLY, FYNNEI. The CDR3 length is 12 residues. CDR3 DNA sequence: TGTGCCAGCAGTGTGAGCAATCAGCCCCAGCATTTT. The encoded protein is CASSVSNQPQHF.

The chain links TRBV24-1 to TRBJ2-5; D might be TRBD1 or TRBD2, each matching 5 bases. The CDR3 spans 14 residues. Germline assignment: CDR1 KGHDR and CDR2 SFDVKD. Trimming removed 2 bases at V and 4 bases at J, with 10 bases between. The DNA of the CDR3 is TGTGCCACCAGTGATTCGAGGGACGGAGAGACCCAGTACTTC. This encodes CATSDSRDGETQYF.

This clonotype was detected a few times. The V call is TRBV29-1, the J call TRBJ1-4; no clear D. The V gene lost 0 bases and the J gene lost 8 bases, with 13 bases spanning the gap. There are 14 residues in the CDR3. The germline V gene has CDR1 SQVTM and CDR2 ANQGSEA. For the CDR3, the DNA is TGCAGCGTTGAAGACCGAGACGAGGGCGAAAAACTGTTTTTT. Its protein product is CSVEDRDEGEKLFF.

For the CDR3, the DNA is TGTGCCAGTAGTCCTTTGCCGACCCCGGAGTGGGAAGCTTTCTTT. Amino acids: CASSPLPTPEWEAFF. The chain has TRBV19 and TRBJ1-1, with D unresolved. The CDR3 totals 15 residues. Germline V gene sequence: CDR1 LNHDA, CDR2 SQIVND (reference sequence). V lost 5 bases and J lost 8, with 21 bases in between. The variable domain in full, with the rest retrieved from reference TRBV19 and TRBJ1-1, is DGGITQSPKYLFRKEGQNVTLSCEQNLNHDAMYWYRQDPGQGLRLIYYSQIVNDFQKGDIAEGYSVSREKKESFPLTVTSAQKNPTAFYLCASSPLPTPEWEAFFGQGTRLTVV.

The chain uses TRBV27 and TRBJ2-1; D unclear. This CDR3 spans 15 amino acids. V shed 5 bases and J shed 4 bases, with 15 bases lying between them. The V gene's germline CDR1 is MNHEY and CDR2 SMNVEV (reference sequence). CDR3 bases: TGTGCCAGCAGTGCCTTCTTCCCCGGATACAATGAGCAGTTCTTC. This gives the protein CASSAFFPGYNEQFF.

In this sample, this clonotype turned up a few times. The chain uses TRBV6-5 and TRBJ2-4, with D perhaps being TRBD1 or TRBD2 (7 bases each). V lost 0 bases and J lost 9, with 15 bases in between. The CDR3 is made up of 15 amino acids. Germline values: CDR1 MNHEY, CDR2 SVGAGI. As DNA, the CDR3 is TGTGCCAGCAGTTACTCGAGGGGGCGGGAGAGCATTCAGTACTTC. Translation: CASSYSRGRESIQYF.

V is TRBV27 and J is TRBJ2-7, with no clear D. Germline V gene lookup returns CDR1 MNHEY and CDR2 SMNVEV (reference sequence). The germline V and J ends were trimmed by 5 bases and 2 bases, with 10 bases remaining between them. This CDR3 has 13 residues. CDR3 DNA sequence: TGTGCCAGCAGTCCCCGACAAACCTACGAGCAGTACTTC. It yields the protein CASSPRQTYEQYF.

The chain combines TRBV20-1 with TRBJ2-7, with TRBD2 matching over 16 bases. Germline loops: CDR1 DFQATT, CDR2 SNEGSKA (reference sequence). Trimming removed 1 base from V and 3 bases from J; junction bases left unmatched: 6. There are 17 residues in the CDR3. In DNA, the CDR3 is TGCAGTGCTAGAGGTCCCGGGACTAGCGGGGGGGTCTACGAGCAGTACTTC. Translated: CSARGPGTSGGVYEQYF.

In nucleotides, the CDR3 is TGTGCCAGCAGGGCACAGGGGGCGAATGAGCAGTTCTTC. This sequence encodes CASRAQGANEQFF. The J gene is TRBJ2-1, the V gene TRBV5-4; 9 bases agree with TRBD1. Germline assignment: CDR1 SGHNT and CDR2 YYREEE (reference sequence). The CDR3 has 13 residues. The V gene end was trimmed by 5 bases and the J gene end by 7 bases; junction bases not matched to a gene: 4.

The V and J genes are TRBV6-5 and TRBJ2-7; D gene unclear. The CDR3 spans 14 residues. Trimming removed 0 bases from V and 7 bases from J, with 13 bases in between. Germline CDR1 reads MNHEY; CDR2 reads SVGAGI. The CDR3 DNA reads as TGTGCCAGCAGTTACTCCAGGAGCCTAATGGAGCAGTACTTC. It specifies CASSYSRSLMEQYF.

This clonotype was detected a few times. The V call is TRBV5-4, the J call TRBJ2-6; no clear D. This CDR3 comprises 15 residues. Trimming left V 4 bases short and J 12 bases short, with 20 bases between. Germline CDR1 SGHNT, CDR2 YYREEE (reference sequence). CDR3 loop: CASSLLRVTGAVLTF. The CDR3 DNA is TGTGCCAGCAGCCTCCTGAGAGTGACTGGCGCCGTCCTGACTTTC. Full variable domain (remainder filled in from reference TRBV5-4 and TRBJ2-6): ETGVTQSPTHLIKTRGQQVTLRCSSQSGHNTVSWYQQALGQGPQFIFQYYREEENGRGNFPPRFSGLQFPNYSSELNVNALELDDSALYLCASSLLRVTGAVLTFGAGSRLTVL.

The chain employs TRBV25-1 and TRBJ1-5, with 9 bases identical to TRBD1. The CDR3 is 14 amino acids. The germline CDR1 and CDR2 sequences are MGHDK and SYGVNS. Trimming cost V 6 bases and J 7 bases; bases outside gene matches: 7. The chain's CDR3 is CASRGTGLWQPQHF. The CDR3 bases are TGTGCCAGCAGGGGGACAGGGTTGTGGCAGCCCCAGCATTTT.

The chain is built from TRBV12-2 and TRBJ1-2; the table calls TRBD1, which could not be checked here. TRBV12-2 is marked as a pseudogene. The CDR3 has 14 residues. CDR3 nucleotides: TGTGCAAGTCGCTCGAGGACAGGGAACTATGGCTACACCTTC. It codes for CASRSRTGNYGYTF.

The V and J genes are TRBV2 and TRBJ2-3; 9 bases align to TRBD1. CDR1 and CDR2 from the germline V gene are SNHLY and FYNNEI. CDR3 length equals 16 residues. The J segment lost 2 bases and the V segment lost 5 bases, leaving 8 bases of the junction unmatched. In DNA form, the CDR3 reads TGTGCCAGCAGTCGACAGGGGGGTACTCTCACAGATACGCAGTATTTT. It translates to CASSRQGGTLTDTQYF. Using reference TRBV2 and TRBJ2-3 for the parts outside the CDR3, the full variable domain is EPEVTQTPSHQVTQMGQEVILRCVPISNHLYFYWYRQILGQKVEFLVSFYNNEISEKSEIFDDQFSVERPDGSNFTLKIRSTKLEDSAMYFCASSRQGGTLTDTQYFGPGTRLTVL.

This sequence joins TRBV30 and TRBJ2-7, with unresolved D. The CDR3 runs 12 residues. Per the germline V gene, CDR1 is GTSNPN and CDR2 is SVGIG (reference sequence). The V end was cut by 3 bases, the J end by 0 bases, with 6 bases between. In nucleotides, the CDR3 is TGTGCCTGGAGCGTGGGCTCCTACGAGCAGTACTTC. The encoded protein is CAWSVGSYEQYF.

The genes are TRBV15 and TRBJ1-2; 10 bases map to TRBD1. With V trimmed by 0 bases and J by 8 bases, 15 bases remained unmatched. This CDR3 is 18 amino acids long. Germline-derived CDR1 and CDR2 are LNHNV and YYDKDF (reference sequence). CDR3 DNA sequence: TGTGCCACCAGCAGAGATTACATTAGGACAGGGGGATTTGGAGGCTACACCTTC. It is translated as CATSRDYIRTGGFGGYTF.

V usage is TRBV7-8 and J usage is TRBJ2-5; 7 bases agree with TRBD1. This CDR3 region has 14 residues. The trim removed 5 bases at V and 5 bases at J, leaving 8 bases unmatched. In germline, CDR1 is SGHVS, CDR2 FQNEAQ. CDR3 protein: CASSHDRVVETQYF. CDR3 bases: TGTGCCAGCAGCCACGACAGGGTGGTGGAGACCCAGTACTTC. Looking up the rest from reference TRBV7-8 and TRBJ2-5 gives the full variable domain: GAGVSQSPRYKVAKRGQDVALRCDPISGHVSLFWYQQALGQGPEFLTYFQNEAQLDKSGLPSDRFFAERPEGSVSTLKIQRTQQEDSAVYLCASSHDRVVETQYFGPGTRLLVL.

The chain links TRBV10-2 to TRBJ1-5, with D unresolved. Germline V gene lookup returns CDR1 WSHSY and CDR2 SAAADI. The CDR3 runs to 16 residues. V dropped 4 bases and J dropped 9 bases, with 22 bases sitting between them. CDR3 in amino acids: CASSASSLAYGWPQHF. The CDR3 coding sequence is TGCGCCAGCAGTGCCTCCTCCCTTGCTTACGGTTGGCCCCAGCATTTT.

This rearrangement joins TRBV7-2 to TRBJ2-3; either TRBD1 or TRBD2 may fit D (5 bases each). Trimming stripped 3 bases from V and 2 bases from J, with 12 bases between. In germline, CDR1 is SGHTA, CDR2 FQGNSA. The CDR3 runs 15 residues. CDR3 DNA: TGTGCCAGCAGCTTTTCCGGGGCGAACACAGATACGCAGTATTTT. It yields the protein CASSFSGANTDTQYF.

The gene calls are TRBV4-3 and TRBJ1-2; D is unclear. Germline V lookup: CDR1 LGHNA, CDR2 YSLEER. Trimming removed 2 bases from V and 0 bases from J, with 7 bases in between. The CDR3 spans 14 residues. The CDR3 loop is CASSQLNANYGYTF. The CDR3 DNA reads as TGCGCCAGCAGCCAATTAAATGCTAACTATGGCTACACCTTC.

This sequence joins TRBV6-1 and TRBJ2-6, with D tentatively TRBD1 or TRBD2 (5 bases each). Germline CDR1 reads MNHNS; CDR2 reads SASEGT. Trimming cost V 4 bases and J 4 bases, with 17 bases left between them. This CDR3 has 17 residues. This CDR3 is CASSAVSGPGGANVLTF. The CDR3 region has the DNA TGTGCCAGCAGTGCTGTTTCAGGGCCGGGAGGGGCCAACGTCCTGACTTTC.

Comment on this clonotype: Germline and junction disagree at one end, which may indicate a read error. The chain joins TRBV20-1 to TRBJ1-2; perhaps TRBD1 as D (5 bases). From germline, CDR1 is DFQATT and CDR2 SNEGSKA (reference sequence). The CDR3 consists of 14 residues. The CDR3 nucleotides read TGCAGTGGTAGAGCAGGGCCGGATAGAAGCGGCTACACCTTC. Its protein is CSGRAGPDRSGYTF.

The rearrangement joins TRBV7-3 to TRBJ2-7, with D hard to call. CDR3 length equals 13 residues. Deletions cut 4 bases from V and 6 bases from J, with 13 bases between. Germline values: CDR1 SGHTA, CDR2 FQGTGA. The CDR3, as DNA: TGTGCCAGCAGCTCCCCGGGCCTCGCCGAGCAGTACTTC. Protein product: CASSSPGLAEQYF. Drawing the rest from reference TRBV7-3 and TRBJ2-7, the complete variable domain is GAGVSQTPSNKVTEKGKYVELRCDPISGHTALYWYRQSLGQGPEFLIYFQGTGAADDSGLPNDRFFAVRPEGSVSTLKIQRTERGDSAVYLCASSSPGLAEQYFGPGTRLTVT.

This chain joins TRBV19 and TRBJ2-7, with D possibly matching TRBD2 (5 bases). Germline V gene data show CDR1 as LNHDA and CDR2 as SQIVND (reference sequence). The ends were cut back, 6 bases at V and 0 bases at J, with 12 bases in the middle. The CDR3 has 14 residues. CDR3: CASSPSGSSYEQYF. CDR3 coding DNA: TGTGCCAGTAGCCCCAGCGGAAGCTCCTACGAGCAGTACTTC.